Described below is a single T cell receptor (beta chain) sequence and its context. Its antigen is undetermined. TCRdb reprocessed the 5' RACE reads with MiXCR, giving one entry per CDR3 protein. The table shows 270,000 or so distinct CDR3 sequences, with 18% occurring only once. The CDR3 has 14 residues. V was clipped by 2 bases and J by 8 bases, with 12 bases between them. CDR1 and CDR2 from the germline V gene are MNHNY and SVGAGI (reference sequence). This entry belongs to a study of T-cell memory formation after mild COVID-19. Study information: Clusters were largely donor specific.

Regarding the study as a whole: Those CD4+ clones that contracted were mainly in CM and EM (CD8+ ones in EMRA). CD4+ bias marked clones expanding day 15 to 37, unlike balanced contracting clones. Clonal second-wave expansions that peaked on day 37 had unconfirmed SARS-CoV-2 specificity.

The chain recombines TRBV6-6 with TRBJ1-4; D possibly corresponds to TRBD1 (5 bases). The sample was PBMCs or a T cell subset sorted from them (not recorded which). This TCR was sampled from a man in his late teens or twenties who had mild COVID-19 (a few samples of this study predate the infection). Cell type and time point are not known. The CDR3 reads CASSYRGDGEKLFF. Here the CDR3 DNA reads TGTGCCAGCAGTTACAGGGGAGATGGCGAAAAACTGTTTTTT.